This T cell receptor beta chain stems from a study of early T cells in non-severe SARS-CoV-2 infection. Background on the study: Chains were not paired, and sequencing was done on bulk RNA from unsorted whole blood.

TCRdb recomputed calls from the 5' RACE reads with MiXCR, one row per CDR3 protein. The sample has roughly 66,000 distinct CDR3 sequences; approximately 9.2% are singletons. This CDR3 comprises 15 residues. CDR1 is SGHTA and CDR2 is FQGNSA in the germline V gene. The V gene lost 0 bases and the J gene lost 4 bases, with 10 bases spanning the gap. The rearrangement joins TRBV7-2 to TRBJ2-1, with D possibly TRBD2 on 5 matching bases. The sequenced sample consisted of whole blood. The clonotype originates from an adult who was a healthcare worker with PCR-confirmed SARS-CoV-2 infection or an uninfected control (not recorded which). DNA for the CDR3: TGTGCCAGCAGCTTAGCGGCTAGCCAATACAATGAGCAGTTCTTC. Translation gives CASSLAASQYNEQFF.